This record covers a single T cell receptor (beta chain). Its specificity is not known. This sample stems from a study of T cells expressing NK-cell markers. Study-wide background: Seven of the eight sequenced donors were HCMV-seropositive; one was seronegative.

Study-wide findings and caveats: It was still unclear whether expanded NKG2C+ T cell clones were HCMV specific. Several donors' CD3+CD56-NKG2C+ cells were dominated by the same clonotypes.

Using the 5' RACE reads, TCRdb records one entry per CDR3 protein without DNA. The sample data list 500,000 to 600,000 distinct CDR3 sequences. The CDR3 is 17 residues long. The V gene is TRBV12-3 or TRBV12-4, the J gene TRBJ2-3; TCRdb's D gene call, TRBD1, goes unchecked for lack of DNA. The clonotype originates from a man aged 18 to 29 in good health. The material sequenced was blood T cells: a sorted CD56 or NKG2C T cell subset, CD4+ or CD8+ T cells, or bulk PBMC T cells (not recorded which). CDR3 residues: CASRASVGLASTDTQYF.